The 22 T cell receptor beta chains below all came from one sample that was sequenced in a study of cytomegalovirus exposure and HLA in healthy donors. PCR amplification relied on 60 Vbeta primers (plus 13 Jbeta primers). Using immunoSEQ multiplex PCR, the repertoire was profiled, and TCRdb retains in-frame clones only, with some absent. The sample yields under 200,000 clones, over 70% seen once. Source material: PBMCs. The receptors were gathered from a woman aged 25 to 39 in good health and CMV-seronegative.

The chain is built from TRBV7-9 and TRBJ2-2, with a possible D match to TRBD2 (5 bases). Deletions cut 7 bases from V and 5 bases from J, with 14 bases between. CDR1 is SEHNR, CDR2 FQNEAQ, per germline (reference sequence). This CDR3 comprises 14 residues. CDR3 bases: TGTGCCAGCACTTCGTACTCGGGAACCGGGGAGCTGTTTTTT. Its translation: CASTSYSGTGELFF.

In DNA, the CDR3 is TGCGCCAGCAGCTTGGATCTACGAGGCAATGAAGCTTTCTTT. This encodes CASSLDLRGNEAFF. This chain joins TRBV5-1 and TRBJ1-1; D not resolved. Germline CDR1 and CDR2: SGHRS and YFSETQ. CDR3 length equals 14 residues. V was cut by 0 bases and J by 7 bases, with 13 bases left in between.

The chain has TRBV15 and TRBJ1-1; D unresolved. CDR1 and CDR2 from the germline V gene are LNHNV and YYDKDF (reference sequence). Trimming took 7 bases from V and 5 from J, leaving 11 bases between them. The CDR3 is 12 amino acids. CDR3 protein: CATKGESTEAFF. The CDR3 DNA reads as TGTGCCACCAAAGGAGAATCAACTGAAGCTTTCTTT.

The rearrangement links TRBV9 to TRBJ1-5; D might be TRBD1 (5 bases). The CDR3 has 15 residues. Trimming left V 4 bases short and J 0 bases short, with 11 bases between. Germline loops: CDR1 SGDLS, CDR2 YYNGEE. The CDR3 protein is CASSRGGDSNQPQHF. The CDR3 coding sequence is TGTGCCAGCAGCAGGGGAGGCGATAGCAATCAGCCCCAGCATTTT.

In regard to this clone: At one of its ends the junction is not consistent with the germline gene, which may arise from a read error. The chain links TRBV7-9 to TRBJ2-3; 12 bases agree with TRBD2. The germline gives CDR1 SEHNR, CDR2 FQNEAQ (reference sequence). This CDR3 has 12 residues. The CDR3 nucleotides are TGTGCCAGCAGCCGAACTAGCGGGGGGAAGCTTTTT. Translated: CASSRTSGGKLF.

The chain joins TRBV7-9 to TRBJ1-1; D call uncertain. V shed 1 base and J shed 1 base, with 4 bases lying between them. The CDR3 totals 13 residues. The germline CDR1 and CDR2 sequences are SEHNR and FQNEAQ (reference sequence). The CDR3 coding sequence is TGTGCCAGCAGCTTAGACTCGAACACTGAAGCTTTCTTT. It is translated as CASSLDSNTEAFF.

The V call is TRBV25-1, the J call TRBJ1-6; TRBD1 aligns across 7 bases. Trimming removed 5 bases from V and 12 bases from J; junction bases left unmatched: 4. The CDR3 has 12 residues. CDR1 MGHDK and CDR2 SYGVNS come from the germline V gene. The CDR3: CASSRQGLPLHF. For the CDR3, the DNA is TGTGCCAGCAGTAGACAGGGCTTACCCCTCCACTTT.

The rearrangement links TRBV7-9 to TRBJ2-1, with TRBD2 identical over 12 bases. The CDR3 extends over 15 amino acids. Unmatched junction bases numbered 3, after V lost 5 bases and J lost 4 bases. CDR1 and CDR2 (germline): SEHNR, FQNEAQ (reference sequence). Here the CDR3 DNA reads TGTGCCAGCAGCCTGACTAGCGGGGGTTACAATGAGCAGTTCTTC. Translation: CASSLTSGGYNEQFF.

The V and J genes are TRBV28 and TRBJ2-1; 8 bases line up with TRBD1. The CDR3 is 14 residues long. Germline values: CDR1 MDHEN, CDR2 SYDVKM. J lost 4 bases, V lost 6 bases, and 5 bases had no gene match. CDR3 coding DNA: TGTGCCAGCAGCCCGGGACAGGCTTACAATGAGCAGTTCTTC. Protein: CASSPGQAYNEQFF.

The chain combines TRBV2 with TRBJ2-3; 8 positions agree with TRBD1. The junction had 2 bases not matched to a gene; V was cut back by 6 bases and J by 3 bases. The CDR3 consists of 13 residues. Looked up from germline, CDR1 is SNHLY and CDR2 is FYNNEI. CDR3 in amino acids: CASSRDRTDTQYF. The CDR3, as DNA: TGTGCCAGCAGCCGGGACAGGACAGATACGCAGTATTTT.

The chain is built from TRBV6-1 and TRBJ1-5; TRBD1 is a possible D gene (5 bases). The CDR3 loop spans 12 amino acids. V was pared by 7 bases and J by 10 bases, with 14 bases between. The germline V gene encodes CDR1 MNHNS and CDR2 SASEGT. The DNA of the CDR3 is TGTGCCAGCACCTTAGACAGACAACCCCAGCATTTT. This translates into CASTLDRQPQHF.

The V call is TRBV29-1, the J call TRBJ1-1; D unresolved. The germline gives CDR1 SQVTM, CDR2 ANQGSEA. The CDR3 covers 11 residues. V was clipped by 5 bases and J by 1 base, with 5 bases between them. CDR3 protein: CSVPRNTEAFF. The DNA of the CDR3 is TGCAGCGTTCCCCGGAACACTGAAGCTTTCTTT.

This clone came up once. The gene calls are TRBV7-9 and TRBJ2-7; possibly TRBD1 for D (5 bases). CDR1 and CDR2 (germline): SEHNR, FQNEAQ (reference sequence). V was clipped by 2 bases and J by 3 bases, with 8 bases between them. CDR3 size: 13 residues. The CDR3 DNA reads TGTGCCAGCAGCTTAATGCAGGGCTACGAGCAGTACTTC. Translating it yields CASSLMQGYEQYF.

This clone showed up just a few times. The chain uses TRBV20-1 and TRBJ1-1; D call uncertain. The CDR3 has 10 amino acids. Germline V gene data show CDR1 as DFQATT and CDR2 as SNEGSKA (reference sequence). V gave up 5 bases and J gave up 8 bases, with 9 bases separating them. CDR3 sequence: CSAPRGEAFF. CDR3 DNA sequence: TGCAGTGCTCCCCGAGGAGAAGCTTTCTTT.

The rearrangement joins TRBV19 to TRBJ1-2; TRBD1 matches at 9 bases. Per germline, CDR1 LNHDA and CDR2 SQIVND (reference sequence). V lost 5 bases, J lost 2 bases, and 6 bases stayed unmatched. This CDR3 has 15 residues. The chain's CDR3 is CASSLGQGKNYGYTF. The CDR3 DNA is TGTGCCAGTAGTTTGGGACAGGGCAAGAACTATGGCTACACCTTC.

This chain uses TRBV5-1 with TRBJ1-1; no clear D gene. Germline CDR1 is SGHRS and CDR2 is YFSETQ. The V end lost 4 bases, the J end lost 0 bases, and 16 bases lay between the germline ends. The CDR3 has 16 amino acids. CDR3 sequence: CASSPFPGGLNTEAFF. The CDR3 nucleotides are TGCGCCAGCAGCCCATTCCCGGGAGGGCTGAACACTGAAGCTTTCTTT.

The V call is TRBV19, the J call TRBJ2-3; possibly TRBD2 for D (6 bases). Germline V gene lookup returns CDR1 LNHDA and CDR2 SQIVND (reference sequence). Trimming left V 4 bases short and J 4 bases short, with 12 bases between. The CDR3 contains 14 residues. The CDR3 reads CASSTGTFSDTQYF. CDR3 nucleotides: TGTGCCAGTAGTACAGGGACTTTCTCAGATACGCAGTATTTT.

V and J are TRBV19 and TRBJ2-3, with D perhaps matching TRBD2 (5 bases). Germline CDR1 LNHDA, CDR2 SQIVND (reference sequence). Trimming removed 3 bases from V and 6 bases from J, with 13 bases in between. CDR3 length: 14 residues. The CDR3 sequence is CASSMVGRRDTQYF. In nucleotides, the CDR3 is TGTGCCAGTAGTATGGTAGGGAGAAGGGATACGCAGTATTTT.

The rearrangement links TRBV18 to TRBJ1-4; D is perhaps TRBD1 (5 bases). This CDR3 contains 15 residues. The V and J ends lost 4 bases and 2 bases respectively, with 11 bases between them. Germline V gene data show CDR1 as KGHSH and CDR2 as LQKENI. Here the CDR3 reads CASSRRDGTNEKLFF. Written as DNA, the CDR3 is TGTGCCAGCTCACGGAGGGACGGTACTAATGAAAAACTGTTTTTT.

The V call is TRBV10-3, the J call TRBJ2-3; D call uncertain. The CDR3 loop spans 12 amino acids. The germline V gene has CDR1 ENHRY and CDR2 SYGVKD. Deletions cut 11 bases from V and 1 base from J, with 10 bases between. The CDR3 nucleotides are TGTGCCTCGCGCGAGGGCACAGATACGCAGTATTTT. Protein sequence: CASREGTDTQYF.

This clone showed up just once. J is TRBJ2-2 and V is TRBV13; 12 bases map to TRBD1. Germline V gene sequence: CDR1 PRHDT, CDR2 FYEKMQ (reference sequence). This CDR3 region has 15 residues. V was pared by 4 bases and J by 8 bases, with 5 bases of the junction left unmatched. CDR3 residues: CASSSGTGGGGELFF. The CDR3 DNA is TGTGCCAGCAGCTCTGGGACAGGGGGCGGAGGGGAGCTGTTTTTT.

The genes are TRBV30 and TRBJ2-5; weak D call: TRBD2 (5 bases). Germline lookup yields CDR1 GTSNPN and CDR2 SVGIG (reference sequence). CDR3 length: 15 residues. Trimming shortened V by 2 bases and J by 4 bases, and 17 bases separated the two germline ends. In DNA, the CDR3 is TGTGCCTGGAGTAGGTTTGACCGAGGAGGAGAGACCCAGTACTTC. Its translation is CAWSRFDRGGETQYF.